This entry lists 18 T cell receptor beta chains sequenced from one sample in a study of T cell responses to AZD1222 COVID-19 vaccine. Using immunoSEQ multiplex PCR, the repertoire was profiled, and TCRdb retains in-frame clones only, with some absent. The data show about 140,000 clones, with 80% to 95% seen just once and approximately 6.8% held by the top ten. The source was peripheral blood, collected 28 days after the second AZD1222 dose. The source of these receptors is an adult who received the AZD1222 COVID-19 vaccine.

This clone appeared once. The chain uses TRBV6-6 and TRBJ1-3; TRBD1 agrees at 8 bases. This CDR3 comprises 16 residues. After removal of 2 bases from V and 4 bases from J, the junction contained 7 bases not matched to a gene. The V gene's germline CDR1 is MNHNY and CDR2 SVGAGI (reference sequence). In DNA form, the CDR3 reads TGTGCCAGCAGTTACCCGGGACAGGCAAACGGAAACACCATATATTTT. Amino acids: CASSYPGQANGNTIYF.

The chain has TRBV18 and TRBJ1-3; TRBD1 matches 8 bases. The germline gives CDR1 KGHSH, CDR2 LQKENI. Trimming at V came to 5 bases and at J to 4 bases, leaving 7 bases not matched to a gene. The CDR3 is 15 residues long. The CDR3 DNA reads TGTGCCAGCTCATGGGACAGGTCGATCGGAAACACCATATATTTT. Translating it yields CASSWDRSIGNTIYF.

The rearrangement uses TRBV24-1 and TRBJ1-1; D is possibly TRBD1 (6 bases). V shed 8 bases and J shed 1 base, with 13 bases lying between them. Germline values: CDR1 KGHDR, CDR2 SFDVKD. The CDR3 covers 14 residues. CDR3 sequence reads: CATTRWGQNTEAFF. The CDR3 DNA is TGTGCCACCACCCGGTGGGGGCAGAACACTGAAGCTTTCTTT.

This chain connects TRBV15 to TRBJ1-5; possibly TRBD1 for D (6 bases). V lost 4 bases to trimming and J lost 4 bases, with 11 bases between them. CDR3 length: 14 amino acids. Germline V gene data show CDR1 as LNHNV and CDR2 as YYDKDF (reference sequence). The CDR3 protein is CATSKGQSNQPQHF. CDR3 nucleotides: TGTGCCACCAGCAAAGGACAGAGTAATCAGCCCCAGCATTTT.

The rearrangement uses TRBV27 and TRBJ2-7; D is tentatively TRBD1 or TRBD2 (5 bases each). The CDR3 loop spans 15 amino acids. CDR1 and CDR2 from the germline V gene are MNHEY and SMNVEV (reference sequence). V was clipped by 3 bases and J by 4 bases, with 16 bases between them. The DNA for the CDR3 is TGTGCCAGCAGTTTCGGGGCAGGGTCGTGGTACGAGCAGTACTTC. Translation gives CASSFGAGSWYEQYF.

J is TRBJ1-1 and V is TRBV13; D possibly corresponds to TRBD1 (5 bases). Trimming cost V 1 base and J 2 bases, with 11 bases left between them. Germline V gene sequence: CDR1 PRHDT, CDR2 FYEKMQ (reference sequence). CDR3 length: 15 amino acids. The CDR3 DNA reads as TGTGCCAGCAGCTTAGTTCCTGGGGACAACACTGAAGCTTTCTTT. This gives the protein CASSLVPGDNTEAFF.

The rearrangement joins TRBV15 to TRBJ1-2, with D uncertain. The CDR3 loop spans 14 amino acids. The germline V gene encodes CDR1 LNHNV and CDR2 YYDKDF (reference sequence). Deletions cut 8 bases from V and 5 bases from J, with 18 bases between. The CDR3 is CATGNTTRWYGYTF. The CDR3, as DNA: TGTGCCACCGGAAATACTACCCGCTGGTATGGCTACACCTTC.

The chain combines TRBV7-9 with TRBJ2-4; 8 nucleotides line up with TRBD2. V was pared by 5 bases and J by 7 bases, with 4 bases of the junction left unmatched. The CDR3 runs 13 residues. Germline loops: CDR1 SEHNR, CDR2 FQNEAQ (reference sequence). DNA for the CDR3: TGTGCCAGCAGCCAGGGACTAGAGAACATTCAGTACTTC. Amino acids: CASSQGLENIQYF.

CDR3 nucleotides: TGTGCCAGCAGCTTGGTGCGGACAGGCAACACCGGGGAGCTGTTTTTT. Translated, it gives CASSLVRTGNTGELFF. The rearrangement links TRBV5-4 to TRBJ2-2; 7 nucleotides line up with TRBD1. CDR3 size: 16 residues. Germline CDR1 SGHNT, CDR2 YYREEE (reference sequence). V lost 0 bases, J lost 2 bases, and 4 bases stayed unmatched.

The chain links TRBV11-2 to TRBJ2-3; weak D call: TRBD2 (5 bases). CDR3 length equals 14 residues. Per the germline V gene, CDR1 is SGHAT and CDR2 is FQNNGV. The V and J ends lost 5 bases and 3 bases respectively, with 12 bases between them. CDR3 bases: TGTGCCAGCAGCCCGGGAAGTAGTACAGATACGCAGTATTTT. Translating gives CASSPGSSTDTQYF.

CDR3 region: CASSLPPTGIYEQYF. For the CDR3, the DNA is TGTGCCAGCAGTTTGCCTCCGACAGGGATCTACGAGCAGTACTTC. The V and J genes are TRBV28 and TRBJ2-7; 7 nucleotides line up with TRBD1. Per the germline V gene, CDR1 is MDHEN and CDR2 is SYDVKM. This CDR3 is 15 amino acids long. The ends lost 3 bases at V and 3 bases at J; junction bases unmatched: 8.

J is TRBJ2-1 and V is TRBV3-1 (or the pseudogene TRBV3-2); D not certain. The CDR3 length is 12 residues. V lost 4 bases to trimming and J lost 8 bases, with 9 bases between them. Germline V gives CDR1 LGHDT, CDR2 YNNKEL (reference sequence). DNA of the CDR3: TGTGCCAGCAGCCGGGTTTTCGATGAGCAGTTCTTC. It translates to CASSRVFDEQFF.

The chain joins TRBV19 to TRBJ1-5; 7 bases are a match to TRBD1. This CDR3 has 14 amino acids. The V and J ends lost 0 bases and 6 bases, in that order; junction bases with no gene match: 2. CDR1 and CDR2 from the germline V gene are LNHDA and SQIVND (reference sequence). CDR3 in DNA: TGTGCCAGTAGTATAGAAACAGGGGTTCAGCCCCAGCATTTT. It translates to CASSIETGVQPQHF.

This chain uses TRBV9 with TRBJ2-7, with unresolved D. V shed 4 bases and J shed 3 bases, with 11 bases lying between them. The length of the CDR3 is 13 residues. CDR1 and CDR2 from the germline V gene are SGDLS and YYNGEE. The CDR3 bases are TGTGCCAGCAGCTCCTCGCCCCACTACGAGCAGTACTTC. This codes for CASSSSPHYEQYF.

The chain recombines TRBV9 with TRBJ1-1; 10 bases line up with TRBD1. The CDR3 loop spans 14 amino acids. Per germline, CDR1 SGDLS and CDR2 YYNGEE. V shed 5 bases, J shed 1 base, and the junction held 2 bases outside the gene matches. This CDR3 is CASRGTGENTEAFF. Here the CDR3 DNA reads TGTGCCAGCAGGGGGACAGGGGAGAACACTGAAGCTTTCTTT.

With respect to this clone: The germline gene is not matched at one end of the junction; a read error may be the cause. The chain carries TRBV4-1 and TRBJ1-2, with 7 bases matching TRBD1. Germline V lookup: CDR1 MGHRA, CDR2 YSYEKL. This CDR3 has 15 amino acids. The CDR3 spells CASSLRSWDSVSLAF. The DNA of the CDR3 is TGCGCCAGCAGCCTCCGGTCGTGGGACAGTGTTTCCCTAGCCTTC.

The rearrangement joins TRBV3-1 (or the pseudogene TRBV3-2) to TRBJ1-1; TRBD1 is a possible D gene (6 bases). The CDR3 consists of 22 residues. Trimming left V 2 bases short and J 1 base short, with 32 bases between. The germline CDR1 and CDR2 sequences are LGHDT and YNNKEL (reference sequence). CDR3 DNA: TGTGCCAGCAGCCAATCTTTTTCTGAGGCAGGGGTGATTATAAGGGGGAACACTGAAGCTTTCTTT. Translated, it gives CASSQSFSEAGVIIRGNTEAFF.

J is TRBJ2-7 and V is TRBV3-1 (or the pseudogene TRBV3-2); no firm D call. Germline V gives CDR1 LGHDT, CDR2 YNNKEL (reference sequence). Deletions cut 0 bases from V and 7 bases from J, with 10 bases between. The CDR3 is made up of 13 amino acids. CDR3 sequence reads: CASSQDRGGEQYF. CDR3 nucleotides: TGTGCCAGCAGCCAAGATCGCGGCGGAGAGCAGTACTTC.